These 23 T cell receptor beta chains originate from one sample sequenced in a study of T cell responses to AZD1222 COVID-19 vaccine. TCRdb keeps only in-frame clones here, not all; method: immunoSEQ multiplex PCR. Here the sample spans approximately 200,000 clones, approximately 91% being singletons. The sequences come from peripheral blood, collected 28 days after the second AZD1222 dose. The source is an adult who received the AZD1222 COVID-19 vaccine.

V gene TRBV6-1 combines with J gene TRBJ1-2, with no clear D. Trimming pared 0 bases from V and 0 bases from J, leaving 8 bases between. There are 15 residues in the CDR3. The germline CDR1 and CDR2 sequences are MNHNS and SASEGT. The CDR3 DNA follows: TGTGCCAGCAGTGAAGCAATAGGGACTAACTATGGCTACACCTTC. It specifies CASSEAIGTNYGYTF.

The genes are TRBV5-4 and TRBJ2-1; D is possibly TRBD2 (5 bases). Germline CDR1 and CDR2: SGHNT and YYREEE (reference sequence). V gave up 0 bases and J gave up 10 bases, with 14 bases separating them. The CDR3 length is 14 residues. As DNA, the CDR3 is TGTGCCAGCAGCTTGGGGACTCCCGCCTGGGAGCAGTTCTTC. Residues: CASSLGTPAWEQFF.

The sample holds one count of this clone. The CDR3 spells CASSPRTGSNYGYTF. In nucleotides, the CDR3 is TGTGCCAGCAGCCCCCGGACAGGGTCTAACTATGGCTACACCTTC. This sequence joins TRBV3-1 (or the pseudogene TRBV3-2) and TRBJ1-2; TRBD1 matches 8 bases. Per germline, CDR1 LGHDT and CDR2 YNNKEL (reference sequence). V lost 4 bases to trimming and J lost 0 bases; unmatched junction nucleotides: 4. There are 15 residues in the CDR3.

This sequence joins TRBV27 and TRBJ2-7, with 8 bases that match TRBD1. Germline V gene lookup returns CDR1 MNHEY and CDR2 SMNVEV (reference sequence). The CDR3 consists of 16 residues. The V segment lost 3 bases and the J segment 5 bases; nucleotides outside the gene matches: 12. The CDR3 sequence: CASSFRGQGSGDEQYF. CDR3 nucleotides: TGTGCCAGCAGTTTCCGAGGACAGGGATCCGGGGACGAGCAGTACTTC.

This chain joins TRBV3-1 (or the pseudogene TRBV3-2) and TRBJ1-2, with 8 bases lining up with TRBD1. The CDR3 is 14 amino acids. J gave up 3 bases and V 4 bases, and 4 bases lay outside the gene matches. Germline V gene lookup returns CDR1 LGHDT and CDR2 YNNKEL (reference sequence). The CDR3 DNA sequence: TGTGCCAGCAGCCCGGACAGGGCGGACTATGGCTACACCTTC. This encodes CASSPDRADYGYTF.

The chain links TRBV5-1 to TRBJ2-2, with 13 bases matching TRBD2. This CDR3 region has 17 residues. After removal of 4 bases from V and 2 bases from J, the junction contained 5 bases not matched to a gene. Germline CDR1 reads SGHRS; CDR2 reads YFSETQ. The CDR3 DNA reads as TGCGCCAGCAGCCCCCCGGGACTAGCGGGAAACACCGGGGAGCTGTTTTTT. Translating it yields CASSPPGLAGNTGELFF.

CDR3: CASGSGTGQRDTQYF. CDR3 bases: TGTGCTAGTGGTTCTGGGACTGGCCAGCGAGATACGCAGTATTTT. The V call is TRBV12-5, the J call TRBJ2-3; D may be TRBD2 (6 bases). This CDR3 region has 15 residues. The germline gives CDR1 LGHNT, CDR2 FRNRAP. V shed 4 bases and J shed 5 bases, with 16 bases lying between them. The full variable domain, its missing parts supplied by reference TRBV12-5 and TRBJ2-3, is DARVTQTPRHKVTEMGQEVTMRCQPILGHNTVFWYRQTMMQGLELLAYFRNRAPLDDSGMPKDRFSAEMPDATLATLKIQPSEPRDSAVYFCASGSGTGQRDTQYFGPGTRLTVL.

V is TRBV4-1 and J is TRBJ2-3, with D unresolved. From germline, CDR1 is MGHRA and CDR2 YSYEKL. V was clipped by 4 bases and J by 1 base, with 18 bases between them. The CDR3 covers 17 residues. CDR3 bases: TGCGCCAGCAGCCTTACAGCCAATTCGGACGGCACAGATACGCAGTATTTT. This gives the protein CASSLTANSDGTDTQYF.

The rearrangement uses TRBV9 and TRBJ1-3; tentatively, D is TRBD1 (6 bases). Trimming cost V 4 bases and J 0 bases, with 14 bases left between them. The V gene's germline CDR1 is SGDLS and CDR2 YYNGEE. The CDR3 totals 16 residues. The CDR3 sequence is CASSTRQAGSGNTIYF. CDR3 coding DNA: TGTGCCAGCAGCACCAGACAGGCCGGCTCTGGAAACACCATATATTTT.

This clone has just one count. The chain employs TRBV11-3 and TRBJ2-2; 9 nucleotides match TRBD2. V shed 6 bases, J shed 1 base, and the junction held 3 bases outside the gene matches. Germline CDR1 SGHNT, CDR2 YENEEA. The length of the CDR3 is 15 residues. The CDR3 region is CASRTSGKNTGELFF. The CDR3 DNA follows: TGTGCCAGCAGGACTAGCGGCAAGAACACCGGGGAGCTGTTTTTT.

The chain joins TRBV7-2 to TRBJ1-1, with 7 bases matching TRBD1. CDR3 size: 16 residues. Germline values: CDR1 SGHTA, CDR2 FQGNSA. V dropped 5 bases and J dropped 0; count of bases not matched to a gene: 9. CDR3 DNA sequence: TGTGCCAGCAGCCCCAGGGGGATGCTGATGAACACTGAAGCTTTCTTT. Amino acid sequence: CASSPRGMLMNTEAFF.

The J gene is TRBJ2-1, the V gene TRBV12-5; TRBD1 might be the D (6 bases). This CDR3 is 16 amino acids long. V was cut by 7 bases and J by 4 bases, with 20 bases left in between. Germline-derived CDR1 and CDR2 are LGHNT and FRNRAP. The CDR3: CASATEGTKLYNEQFF. CDR3 coding DNA: TGTGCTAGTGCAACTGAGGGGACAAAGCTTTACAATGAGCAGTTCTTC.

V is TRBV24-1 and J is TRBJ1-1, with D possibly matching TRBD1 (6 bases). This CDR3 spans 13 amino acids. V lost 9 bases and J lost 3, with 13 bases in between. Germline lookup yields CDR1 KGHDR and CDR2 SFDVKD. CDR3 residues: CATRRGEHTEAFF. DNA of the CDR3: TGTGCCACCCGCAGGGGCGAACACACTGAAGCTTTCTTT.

This chain uses TRBV6-2 or TRBV6-3 with TRBJ1-5, with a tentative D call TRBD1 (6 bases). From germline, CDR1 is MNHEY and CDR2 SVGEGT. The CDR3 has 15 amino acids. V was trimmed by 2 bases and J by 6 bases, leaving 14 bases between them. CDR3 DNA: TGTGCCAGCAGTTACGCACTCCCGACAGGTCAGCCCCAGCATTTT. It specifies CASSYALPTGQPQHF.

V is TRBV5-1 and J is TRBJ1-2; no clear D gene. Germline V gene sequence: CDR1 SGHRS, CDR2 YFSETQ. The V gene lost 0 bases and the J gene lost 4 bases, with 19 bases spanning the gap. The CDR3 contains 17 residues. DNA of the CDR3: TGCGCCAGCAGCTTGGACCCCCCGGGCGGGCCTTCCTATGGCTACACCTTC. This translates into CASSLDPPGGPSYGYTF.

The V call is TRBV5-4, the J call TRBJ2-3, with 7 bases identical to TRBD2. CDR1 and CDR2 (germline): SGHNT, YYREEE (reference sequence). This CDR3 has 16 amino acids. V gave up 2 bases and J gave up 2 bases; unmatched junction bases: 8. CDR3 sequence: CASSFYRAGNTDTQYF. The CDR3 region has the DNA TGTGCCAGCAGCTTTTACCGAGCGGGGAACACAGATACGCAGTATTTT.

The gene calls are TRBV28 and TRBJ1-2; 8 nucleotides align to TRBD1. Germline V gene lookup returns CDR1 MDHEN and CDR2 SYDVKM. Losses at the gene ends were 6 bases for V and 8 bases for J; bases not matched to a gene: 11. The CDR3 sequence is 14 residues long. DNA for the CDR3: TGTGCCAGCAGAAACGTGGACAGGGTCGGGGGCTACACCTTC. It is translated as CASRNVDRVGGYTF.

The genes are TRBV11-3 and TRBJ1-1; D uncertain. Germline CDR1 reads SGHNT; CDR2 reads YENEEA. The CDR3 extends over 12 amino acids. V shed 2 bases and J shed 6 bases, with 7 bases lying between them. The CDR3 here is CASSLKVSEAFF. CDR3 nucleotides: TGTGCCAGCAGCTTAAAGGTTTCTGAAGCTTTCTTT.

This clone was found once. Other DNA sequences of this sample code for an identical CDR3. This rearrangement joins TRBV7-9 to TRBJ1-4; 7 bases fit TRBD1. Germline CDR1 SEHNR, CDR2 FQNEAQ (reference sequence). The CDR3 consists of 15 residues. V shed 2 bases and J 0 bases; nucleotides not matched to a gene: 0. Written as DNA, the CDR3 is TGTGCCAGCAGCTTACAGGGGGCAACTAATGAAAAACTGTTTTTT. Translating gives CASSLQGATNEKLFF.

The genes are TRBV2 and TRBJ1-2; D remains ambiguous. The germline V gene encodes CDR1 SNHLY and CDR2 FYNNEI. Trimming removed 4 bases from V and 8 bases from J, with 8 bases in between. There are 11 residues in the CDR3. CDR3 nucleotide sequence: TGTGCCAGCAGTGTTAACCGAGGCTACACCTTC. It specifies CASSVNRGYTF.

The chain joins TRBV11-3 to TRBJ2-3; D possibly corresponds to TRBD2 (6 bases). Trimming left V 3 bases short and J 0 bases short, with 10 bases between. The CDR3 runs to 15 residues. Germline-derived CDR1 and CDR2 are SGHNT and YENEEA. Here the CDR3 reads CASSFAGSSTDTQYF. The DNA of the CDR3 is TGTGCCAGCAGCTTCGCGGGATCTAGCACAGATACGCAGTATTTT.

In its sample, this clone was seen once. The V call is TRBV6-5, the J call TRBJ2-2; 11 nucleotides line up with TRBD2. J was trimmed by 6 bases and V by 7 bases; bases with no gene match: 7. The CDR3 length is 15 residues. Germline V gene data show CDR1 as MNHEY and CDR2 as SVGAGI. The CDR3 coding sequence is TGTGCCAGCAACCCGACTAGCGGGATGCCCGGGGAGCTGTTTTTT. Its protein product is CASNPTSGMPGELFF.

The chain employs TRBV19 and TRBJ2-3, with D possibly being TRBD1 (5 bases). CDR1 is LNHDA, CDR2 SQIVND, per germline (reference sequence). The CDR3 length is 12 residues. Trimming took off 4 bases at V and 5 bases at J, with 7 bases between the two ends. Here the CDR3 reads CASSTRGDTQYF. The CDR3 DNA sequence: TGTGCCAGTAGTACTAGGGGAGATACGCAGTATTTT.